The rows below give T cell receptor beta chains drawn from one sample of a study of CDR3 diversity in severe acne. TCRdb reanalysed the PCR reads using MiXCR and keeps one entry per CDR3 protein. The sample holds tens of thousands of distinct CDR3 sequences; around 49% are singletons and the top ten take roughly 13%. Source material: blood. These receptors originate from a male donor in good health, without acne. Each CDR3 is given with its conserved first and last residue. D genes are given only for firm matches. A clone size is listed for some rows: how often the clone was seen (once, few, many), or a class if it is expanded.

j_call: TRBJ2-3
d_call: .
clone_size: .
v_call: TRBV3-1
cdr3_aa: CASRGLKGRTQYF
cdr3_nt: TGTGCCAGCAGGGGGTTAAAGGGACGTACGCAGTATTTT

j_call: TRBJ2-7
d_call: TRBD2
clone_size: .
v_call: TRBV10-3
cdr3_aa: CAIGTSGSAYEQYF
cdr3_nt: TGTGCCATCGGGACTAGCGGGAGTGCCTACGAGCAGTACTTC

j_call: TRBJ1-1
d_call: .
clone_size: .
v_call: TRBV19
cdr3_aa: CASSTSGTRNTEAFF
cdr3_nt: TGTGCCAGTAGTACCTCAGGGACAAGAAACACTGAAGCTTTCTTT

j_call: TRBJ2-5
d_call: TRBD2
clone_size: .
v_call: TRBV7-9
cdr3_aa: CAGGGETQYF
cdr3_nt: TGTGCCGGGGGGGGGGAGACCCAGTACTTC

j_call: TRBJ2-7
d_call: TRBD1
clone_size: .
v_call: TRBV20-1
cdr3_aa: CSALRQGSYEQYF
cdr3_nt: TGCAGTGCTCTCCGACAGGGCTCCTACGAGCAGTACTTC

j_call: TRBJ2-5
d_call: TRBD1
clone_size: .
v_call: TRBV10-1
cdr3_aa: CASSEAGQGKQTQYF
cdr3_nt: TGCGCCAGCAGTGAAGCGGGACAGGGGAAACAGACCCAGTACTTC

j_call: TRBJ1-2
d_call: TRBD1
clone_size: .
v_call: TRBV4-1
cdr3_aa: CASSQGAGGDYGYTF
cdr3_nt: TGCGCCAGCAGCCAAGGTGCAGGGGGCGACTATGGCTACACCTTC

j_call: TRBJ2-5
d_call: TRBD1
clone_size: few
v_call: TRBV5-1
cdr3_aa: CASSSRGQTQETQYF
cdr3_nt: TGTGCCAGCAGCTCACGGGGACAGACCCAAGAGACCCAGTACTTC

j_call: TRBJ2-1
d_call: TRBD2
clone_size: .
v_call: TRBV7-6
cdr3_aa: CASSITSGGAGEQFF
cdr3_nt: TGTGCCAGCAGCATAACTAGCGGGGGGGCGGGTGAGCAGTTCTTC

j_call: TRBJ2-3
d_call: .
clone_size: .
v_call: TRBV7-3
cdr3_aa: CASITPGTMTDTQYF
cdr3_nt: TGTGCCAGCATAACCCCCGGGACAATGACCGATACGCAGTATTTT

j_call: TRBJ2-7
d_call: TRBD1
clone_size: .
v_call: TRBV20-1
cdr3_aa: CSARGQGSYEQYF
cdr3_nt: TGCAGTGCTAGGGGACAGGGGTCCTACGAGCAGTACTTC

j_call: TRBJ2-7
d_call: .
clone_size: many
v_call: TRBV6-5
cdr3_aa: CASSRGTPEQYF
cdr3_nt: TGTGCCAGCAGCAGGGGAACCCCGGAGCAGTACTTC

j_call: TRBJ2-7
d_call: .
clone_size: many
v_call: TRBV13
cdr3_aa: CASTVMGSYEQYF
cdr3_nt: TGTGCCAGCACCGTTATGGGGTCATACGAGCAGTACTTC

j_call: TRBJ1-1
d_call: TRBD1
clone_size: .
v_call: TRBV29-1
cdr3_aa: CSVIRDRGTEAFF
cdr3_nt: TGCAGCGTGATCCGGGACAGGGGCACTGAAGCTTTCTTT

j_call: TRBJ2-1
d_call: TRBD2
clone_size: many
v_call: TRBV27
cdr3_aa: CASSPLGAGGYNEQFF
cdr3_nt: TGTGCCAGCAGTCCCCTAGGGGCGGGAGGGTACAATGAGCAGTTCTTC

j_call: TRBJ2-7
d_call: TRBD2
clone_size: .
v_call: TRBV7-2
cdr3_aa: CASSLASGLAGGPTF
cdr3_nt: TGTGCCAGCAGCTTAGCGAGCGGACTAGCGGGGGGGCCTACTTTC

j_call: TRBJ1-4
d_call: .
clone_size: .
v_call: TRBV20-1
cdr3_aa: CSARGGGVGATNEKLLF
cdr3_nt: TGCAGTGCTAGAGGGGGTGGTGTAGGTGCAACCAATGAAAAACTGCTTTTT

j_call: TRBJ2-3
d_call: .
clone_size: .
v_call: TRBV20-1
cdr3_aa: CSARVSASADTQYF
cdr3_nt: TGCAGTGCTAGAGTGTCAGCGTCGGCAGATACGCAGTATTTT

j_call: TRBJ2-6
d_call: .
clone_size: many
v_call: TRBV27
cdr3_aa: CASLAHSGANVLTF
cdr3_nt: TGTGCCAGTCTAGCGCACTCTGGGGCCAACGTCCTGACTTTC

j_call: TRBJ2-1
d_call: TRBD2
clone_size: .
v_call: TRBV5-1
cdr3_aa: CASSWGGGGGSEQFF
cdr3_nt: TGCGCCAGCAGCTGGGGGGGGGGGGGGGGGAGTGAGCAGTTCTTC

j_call: TRBJ2-2
d_call: .
clone_size: many
v_call: TRBV9
cdr3_aa: CASSKQPAPNTGELFF
cdr3_nt: TGTGCCAGCAGCAAGCAGCCTGCCCCCAACACCGGGGAGCTGTTTTTT

j_call: TRBJ1-4
d_call: TRBD1
clone_size: many
v_call: TRBV6-5
cdr3_aa: CASQGTGREKLFF
cdr3_nt: TGTGCCAGCCAAGGGACAGGGCGGGAAAAACTGTTTTTT